Below, one T cell receptor (beta chain) is given with its context. With 4 bases removed from V and 0 bases from J, the gap between germline ends came to 10 bases. The CDR3 spans 15 residues. The germline V gene has CDR1 SEHNR and CDR2 FQNEAQ (reference sequence). The sample is drawn from a study of blood T cell repertoires in COVID-19. Turning to the study itself: Collection of acute and convalescent COVID-19 samples took place in the United States, Italy and Spain. Sources were T cells, B-cell-depleted T cells, or PBMCs; the material itself was cDNA or gDNA.

Under the authors' procedure: Nucleated cell number was recorded as an estimate derived from reference gene primer amplification. Clones were read by immunoSEQ multiplex PCR, and TCRdb kept only the in-frame ones, dropping some. The V and J calls and the clone size are those of that table, but D and trimming were determined from the DNA. Found here are about 220,000 clones, roughly 84% of them singletons; the top ten hold 9.7%. The sequenced sample was peripheral blood. The chain links TRBV7-9 to TRBJ2-1; perhaps TRBD1 as D (6 bases). This clonotype was sampled from a man aged 45-65 years with active or convalescent COVID-19. The CDR3 nucleotides are TGTGCCAGCAGCTACGGACAGAGCTCCTACAATGAGCAGTTCTTC. It codes for CASSYGQSSYNEQFF. The entire variable domain, with the rest obtained from reference TRBV7-9 and TRBJ2-1, is as follows: DTGVSQNPRHKITKRGQNVTFRCDPISEHNRLYWYRQTLGQGPEFLTYFQNEAQLEKSRLLSDRFSAERPKGSFSTLEIQRTEQGDSAMYLCASSYGQSSYNEQFFGPGTRLTVL.